The clone carrying this TCR beta chain occurred many times. Its antigen is as yet unknown. Time point: sample taken at primary tumor resection. Whole RNA came from tumor, nontumor lung or frozen PBMC and was sequenced without being sorted. Every molecule of TCR cDNA had its own unique molecular identifier. TCRdb redid the calling of the 5' RACE reads with MiXCR, one entry per CDR3 protein. This table has 9,900 or so distinct CDR3 sequences, 9% to 15% appearing once. The data stem from a study of spatial heterogeneity in lung cancer. The study, taken as a whole, reports: Expanded intratumoral alpha and beta TCR counts tracked tumor mutation counts.

This receptor was obtained from a male donor with early-stage non-small cell lung cancer. Here the sequenced sample was lung tumor tissue, taken at surgery.

CDR3 loop: CASSPLGTGSNEQYF. DNA for the CDR3: TGCGCCAGCAGCCCCTTGGGGACAGGGAGCAACGAGCAGTACTTC. The genes are TRBV5-1 and TRBJ2-7, with 9 bases lining up with TRBD1. Germline-derived CDR1 and CDR2 are SGHRS and YFSETQ. The CDR3 runs 15 residues. V lost 4 bases to trimming and J lost 5 bases; unmatched junction nucleotides: 10.